The T cell receptor (beta chain) described here comes from a study of T cell repertoires in cytomegalovirus infection (dated 2019 in TCRdb). Regarding the complete study: Peptide stimulations targeted recently identified HLA-C-restricted CMV epitopes, whose presentation resists viral immunomodulation, together with well-studied HLA-B-restricted epitopes. Donor HLA type was relevant to the analysis, because carriage of CMV infection together with the matching HLA type was indicated by public TCR beta signatures. What the study reported, not specific to this receptor: The ex vivo response was dominated by HLA-C-restricted CMV-specific TCR beta clonotypes, and the single most frequent clonotype in two of eight donors was supplied by these HLA-C-restricted clonotypes. In both this cohort and an independent cohort of some 380 donors, the cumulative frequency of public TCR beta family members distinguished carriers of CMV infection plus the relevant HLA type.

The germline V gene (reference sequence) yields MNHNY for CDR1 and SVGAGI for CDR2. V drops 0 bases and J drops 9 bases, leaving 15 bases in between. The CDR3 runs 15 residues from the cysteine to the phenylalanine. CDR3 DNA is the only sequence kept; it has 45 bases, read in frame from the first base. Sample treatment or condition, as interpreted from the label and publication: in vitro stimulation with specific CMV peptide epitopes to enrich CMV-specific T cells. The data were produced on an Illumina HiSeq 1500. Starting from the raw public reads, TCRdb applied fastp trimming at Q25, assembled clones with MiXCR and retained in-frame beta chains. Merged by CDR3 protein, the rows form single entries marked with the most common genes and DNA. The sample data list approximately 73,000 distinct CDR3 sequences, and approximately 39% of these were observed just once. The top ten clones comprise approximately 93% of the sample.

Notes on this clonotype: Its antigen is currently not known. No much larger clonotype is one base removed from it; base qualities were not supplied.

The chain links TRBV6-6 with TRBJ2-1, with no D gene named confidently. The TCR was taken from a human donor in good health (CMV status not recorded). Some clones in this sample may be carry-over from other donors' samples. The sequencing used CD8+ T cells from cultured PBMCs, collected from culture after CMV antigen stimulation. The encoded CDR3 is CASSYSPANLLEQFF. The nucleotide sequence is TGTGCCAGCAGTTACTCTCCGGCAAATCTGCTTGAGCAGTTCTTC.